The 8 T cell receptor beta chains given below trace back to one sample, sequenced in a study of regulatory T cells in long-lasting Graves disease. Time point given: newly diagnosed GD, antithyroid drugs for less than 3 months. PBMCs were the source of the RNA used for TCR sequencing. Investigators prepared the TCR beta libraries by applying iRepertoire HTBI primers and Arm-PCR of CDR3 regions. TCRdb used MiXCR to reprocess the multiplex PCR reads, holding one entry per CDR3 protein. The sample lists a few hundred thousand distinct CDR3 sequences; over 14% were seen once. The same data also went into a second study, on T cells in Graves' hyperthyroidism and ophthalmopathy.

This specimen was peripheral blood mononuclear cells (PBMCs), taken at new diagnosis, from a patient treated with antithyroid drugs. The receptors stem from a middle-aged woman with Graves disease.

This clonotype was detected only a few times. V gene TRBV4-1 combines with J gene TRBJ2-1; 13 bases agree with TRBD2. The CDR3 runs to 16 residues. V gave up 4 bases and J gave up 5 bases; unmatched junction bases: 5. Per the germline V gene, CDR1 is MGHRA and CDR2 is YSYEKL. The CDR3 DNA reads TGCGCCAGCAGCCTTCGGACTAGCGGGAGCAACAATGAGCAGTTCTTC. It specifies CASSLRTSGSNNEQFF.

The CDR3 coding sequence is TGTGCCAGCAGGGTGCTGAAAAGCGGACCGAACACCGGGGAGCTGTTTTTT. Amino acids: CASRVLKSGPNTGELFF. The chain is built from TRBV28 and TRBJ2-2; tentative D call: TRBD2 (5 bases). The CDR3 is 17 amino acids. Between the trimmed V and J ends, which lost 6 bases and 0 bases, there was a span of 17 bases. Germline lookup yields CDR1 MDHEN and CDR2 SYDVKM.

This clonotype was observed many times. The chain combines TRBV27 with TRBJ2-1; TRBD1 is a possible D gene (5 bases). The germline CDR1 and CDR2 sequences are MNHEY and SMNVEV (reference sequence). CDR3 length: 15 amino acids. V was pared by 6 bases and J by 6 bases, with 18 bases between. The DNA of the CDR3 is TGTGCCAGCAGCCCATCAGGGCCTCGGCCCAATGAGCAGTTCTTC. Its translation: CASSPSGPRPNEQFF.

This clonotype was recorded many times. This chain uses TRBV27 with TRBJ1-4; D unresolved. Germline V lookup: CDR1 MNHEY, CDR2 SMNVEV (reference sequence). The CDR3 runs 13 residues. Trimming removed 3 bases from V and 8 bases from J, with 10 bases in between. The CDR3 nucleotides are TGTGCCAGCAGTTTCCAAGGGAACGAAAAACTGTTTTTT. Translation gives CASSFQGNEKLFF.

This clonotype was recorded at least ten times. The chain carries TRBV11-3 and TRBJ2-1, with D maybe TRBD2 (6 bases). Per germline, CDR1 SGHNT and CDR2 YENEEA. This CDR3 is 13 amino acids long. V gave up 5 bases and J gave up 6 bases, with 11 bases separating them. CDR3 bases: TGTGCCAGCAGCGTAAGACTAGGCAATGAGCAGTTCTTC. Translating gives CASSVRLGNEQFF.

This clonotype occurred many times. The V call is TRBV11-2, the J call TRBJ2-3; possible D gene TRBD2, 5 bases. Germline-derived CDR1 and CDR2 are SGHAT and FQNNGV. CDR3 length equals 16 residues. V lost 2 bases to trimming and J lost 4 bases, with 16 bases between them. CDR3 DNA sequence: TGTGCCAGCAGCTTATTGCCTCCGGGGTCCTCAGATACGCAGTATTTT. Protein product: CASSLLPPGSSDTQYF.

This clonotype was detected many times. The V gene is TRBV20-1, the J gene TRBJ2-7; no clear D. The germline V gene has CDR1 DFQATT and CDR2 SNEGSKA (reference sequence). This CDR3 region has 14 residues. V was cut by 1 base and J by 0 bases, with 10 bases left in between. The CDR3 protein is CSARALAFSYEQYF. Written as DNA, the CDR3 is TGCAGTGCTAGAGCCCTGGCGTTCTCCTACGAGCAGTACTTC.

This clonotype was recorded many times. J is TRBJ2-2 and V is TRBV7-9; D is perhaps TRBD1 (6 bases). Germline CDR1 is SEHNR and CDR2 is FQNEAQ (reference sequence). The length of the CDR3 is 15 residues. V dropped 6 bases and J dropped 5 bases, with 16 bases sitting between them. DNA of the CDR3: TGTGCCAGCAGAGGGGGATCCTCAGTGACCGGGGAGCTGTTTTTT. Its protein is CASRGGSSVTGELFF. Supplemented by reference TRBV7-9 and TRBJ2-2, the full variable domain reads DTGVSQNPRHKITKRGQNVTFRCDPISEHNRLYWYRQTLGQGPEFLTYFQNEAQLEKSRLLSDRFSAERPKGSFSTLEIQRTEQGDSAMYLCASRGGSSVTGELFFGEGSRLTVL.